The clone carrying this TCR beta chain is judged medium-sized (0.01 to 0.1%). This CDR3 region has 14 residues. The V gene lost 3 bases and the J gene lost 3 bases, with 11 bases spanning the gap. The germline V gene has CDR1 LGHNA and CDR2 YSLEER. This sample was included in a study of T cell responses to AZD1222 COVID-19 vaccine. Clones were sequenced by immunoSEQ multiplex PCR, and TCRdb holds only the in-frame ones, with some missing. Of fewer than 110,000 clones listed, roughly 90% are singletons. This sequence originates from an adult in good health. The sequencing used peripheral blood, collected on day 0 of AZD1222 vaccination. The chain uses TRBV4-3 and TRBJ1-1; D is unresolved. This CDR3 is CASSHGVWDTEAFF. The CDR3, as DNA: TGCGCCAGCAGCCACGGGGTTTGGGACACTGAAGCTTTCTTT.